This is a list of T cell receptor beta chains from one sample in a study of T cell repertoires in cytomegalovirus infection. These receptors' antigens are unknown. TCRdb independently ran MiXCR on the reads; one entry per CDR3 protein. Among approximately 1,000,000 distinct CDR3 sequences listed, 30% to 40% were seen once. This specimen was cultured CD8+ T cells from PBMCs, taken from culture after CMV antigen stimulation. The origin of the receptors is a human donor in good health (CMV status not recorded). Some clones in this sample may be carry-over from other donors' samples. Both conserved end residues are part of each CDR3. A D gene is named only where the DNA matches it firmly. Size tells how often a clone was seen (once, few, many) or the class of an expanded clone, and some rows leave it out.

>TRBV7-3|TRBJ1-1|NA|NA
CASSLRGGRTANTEAFF
TGTGCCAGCAGCCTCCGCGGAGGGAGGACAGCGAACACTGAAGCTTTCTTT
>TRBV29-1|TRBJ2-7|NA|NA
CSVPGEIALEQYF
TGCAGCGTTCCTGGGGAAATCGCCCTCGAGCAGTACTTC
>TRBV5-1|TRBJ2-1|NA|NA
CASSLEGPIGYNEQFF
TGCGCCAGCAGCTTGGAGGGCCCCATAGGTTACAATGAGCAGTTCTTC
>TRBV5-5|TRBJ2-1|NA|NA
CASSGGWGFNNEQFF
TGTGCCAGCAGCGGGGGATGGGGGTTTAACAATGAGCAGTTCTTC
>TRBV3-1|TRBJ2-5|NA|few
CASSQEEVGETQYF
TGTGCCAGCAGCCAAGAAGAGGTAGGGGAGACCCAGTACTTC
>TRBV19|TRBJ2-7|NA|NA
CASAGTSYEQYF
TGTGCCAGTGCCGGGACATCCTACGAGCAGTACTTC
>TRBV6-1|TRBJ1-4|TRBD1|NA
CASRGQGDEKLFF
TGTGCCAGCAGGGGACAGGGAGACGAAAAACTGTTTTTT
>TRBV10-3|TRBJ1-2|TRBD1|NA
CAIIYYGQGSRRYTF
TGTGCCATCATTTATTACGGACAGGGGTCCCGTCGCTACACCTTC
>TRBV7-6|TRBJ2-3|TRBD2|NA
CASSLGAGGATDTQYF
TGTGCTAGCAGCTTAGGGGCCGGGGGGGCTACAGATACGCAGTATTTT
>TRBV20-1|TRBJ2-3|NA|NA
CSAGQGGIETDTQYF
TGCAGTGCTGGGCAGGGGGGCATTGAGACAGATACGCAGTATTTT
>TRBV12-3/TRBV12-4|TRBJ2-1|NA|few
CASSLARGSYYNEQFF
TGTGCCAGCAGTTTAGCGAGGGGATCCTACTACAATGAGCAGTTCTTC
>TRBV6-1|TRBJ2-1|NA|NA
CASILLPSSYNEQFF
TGTGCCAGCATCCTTTTACCCAGCTCCTACAATGAGCAGTTCTTC
>TRBV7-2|TRBJ2-1|TRBD2|many
CASSSPGLDTYNEQFF
TGTGCCAGCAGCTCCCCCGGACTAGATACCTACAATGAGCAGTTCTTC
>TRBV4-1|TRBJ2-7|NA|NA
CASSQDIGGAVYEQYF
TGCGCCAGCAGCCAAGATATCGGGGGCGCGGTCTACGAGCAGTACTTC
>TRBV7-2|TRBJ2-1|TRBD2|many
CASSFPGSGGAGYNEQFF
TGTGCCAGCAGCTTCCCTGGTAGCGGGGGGGCCGGATACAATGAGCAGTTCTTC
>TRBV7-8|TRBJ2-3|TRBD1|many
CASSVTGTGRTDTQYF
TGTGCCAGCAGCGTTACCGGGACAGGGAGGACAGATACGCAGTATTTT
>TRBV7-8|TRBJ2-2|NA|many
CASSAGAGGTGELFF
TGTGCCAGCAGCGCCGGGGCCGGAGGGACCGGGGAGCTGTTTTTT
>TRBV13|TRBJ2-7|NA|NA
CASSYLRVNSYEQYF
TGTGCCAGCAGCTATCTCAGGGTTAACTCCTACGAGCAGTACTTC
>TRBV6-6|TRBJ2-1|NA|many
CASSYPNRDSEQFF
TGTGCCAGCAGTTACCCTAACAGGGATAGTGAGCAGTTCTTC
>TRBV20-1|TRBJ2-7|NA|NA
CSAREGVGAPYEQYF
TGCAGTGCTAGAGAGGGGGTGGGGGCCCCCTACGAGCAGTACTTC
>TRBV7-9|TRBJ1-4|TRBD1|many
CASSPLTGEEEKLFF
TGTGCCAGCAGCCCCCTGACAGGGGAGGAAGAAAAACTGTTTTTT
>TRBV29-1|TRBJ2-3|TRBD2|NA
CSSLAGDTDTQYF
TGCAGCTCGTTAGCGGGGGACACAGATACGCAGTATTTT
>TRBV27|TRBJ1-4|NA|NA
CASSRDPFQEKLFF
TGTGCCAGCAGTCGGGACCCTTTTCAGGAAAAACTGTTTTTT
>TRBV19|TRBJ2-5|TRBD1|NA
CASSWGTEKVGQYF
TGTGCCAGTAGTTGGGGGACAGAAAAAGTTGGCCAGTACTTC
>TRBV7-2|TRBJ1-2|NA|many
CASNPEGGFNYGYTF
TGTGCCAGCAACCCAGAAGGGGGTTTTAACTATGGCTACACCTTC
>TRBV27|TRBJ2-1|TRBD2|few
CASSLPGGSLNEQFF
TGTGCCAGCAGTTTGCCGGGGGGGTCATTGAATGAGCAGTTCTTC
>TRBV2|TRBJ2-1|NA|many
CASSEDGGATNEQFF
TGTGCCAGCAGTGAAGATGGGGGGGCTACCAATGAGCAGTTCTTC
>TRBV7-6|TRBJ1-6|NA|NA
CASSLRGLSSYNSSLHF
TGTGCCAGCAGCTTAAGAGGGTTGAGCTCCTATAATTCATCCCTCCACTTT
>TRBV7-9|TRBJ1-3|NA|NA
CASSFPSSGSGNTIYF
TGTGCCAGCAGCTTCCCATCATCCGGCTCTGGAAACACCATATATTTT
>TRBV15|TRBJ1-6|NA|few
CATLPGTADSPLHF
TGTGCCACCTTACCAGGGACCGCCGATTCACCCCTCCACTTT
>TRBV20-1|TRBJ1-5|NA|NA
CSARDLGQKSNQPQHF
TGCAGTGCTAGAGATCTAGGACAGAAAAGCAATCAGCCCCAGCATTTT
>TRBV7-2|TRBJ2-5|TRBD1|NA
CASSHLQGPFQETQYF
TGTGCCAGCAGCCACCTACAGGGGCCCTTCCAAGAGACCCAGTACTTC
>TRBV7-9|TRBJ1-2|NA|few
CASSPPGTNYGYTF
TGTGCCAGCAGCCCCCCCGGGACAAACTATGGCTACACCTTC
>TRBV25-1|TRBJ1-2|NA|few
CASSEAEFYGYTF
TGTGCCAGCAGTGAGGCCGAGTTCTATGGCTACACCTTC
>TRBV25-1|TRBJ2-5|NA|NA
CASTDIEEGVGETQYF
TGTGCCAGCACCGATATAGAAGAGGGAGTTGGGGAGACCCAGTACTTC
>TRBV6-6|TRBJ2-3|TRBD2|once
CASSKRDFSTDTQYF
TGTGCCAGCAGTAAGCGGGACTTCAGCACAGATACGCAGTATTTT